This passage covers 19 T cell receptor beta chains from one sample sequenced in a study of blood T cell repertoires in COVID-19. Sequencing was performed with immunoSEQ multiplex PCR; in TCRdb, only in-frame clones are kept and a portion is missing. The data contain some 66,000 clones, about 86% of them singletons. The specimen sequenced was peripheral blood. All receptors come from a man in his forties or fifties with active COVID-19.

The rearrangement joins TRBV27 to TRBJ1-6; D is possibly TRBD1 (5 bases). This CDR3 comprises 16 residues. V lost 0 bases, J lost 7 bases, and 13 bases lay in between. CDR1 is MNHEY and CDR2 is SMNVEV in the germline V gene (reference sequence). The CDR3, as DNA: TGTGCCAGCAGTTTATCTCCAGGCAGGGCGAATTCACCCCTCCACTTT. This codes for CASSLSPGRANSPLHF.

The chain links TRBV30 to TRBJ1-1, with D perhaps matching TRBD1 (5 bases). The CDR3 is 12 amino acids. Trimming shortened V by 6 bases and J by 5 bases, and 13 bases separated the two germline ends. From germline, CDR1 is GTSNPN and CDR2 SVGIG (reference sequence). The CDR3 DNA sequence: TGTGCCTGTGTCCCGGGGGTAACTGAAGCTTTCTTT. Residues: CACVPGVTEAFF.

The chain couples TRBV27 to TRBJ2-7; TRBD2 is a possible D gene (6 bases). Per the germline V gene, CDR1 is MNHEY and CDR2 is SMNVEV (reference sequence). Trimming removed 5 bases at V and 2 bases at J, with 13 bases between. The length of the CDR3 is 14 residues. The CDR3 DNA reads TGTGCCAGCAGTCCTGGCGGGGCACCCTACGAGCAGTACTTC. It translates to CASSPGGAPYEQYF.

This clone was counted between two and nine times. The V gene is TRBV7-6, the J gene TRBJ2-3, with 7 bases aligning to TRBD1. From germline, CDR1 is SGHVS and CDR2 FNYEAQ. The CDR3 extends over 15 amino acids. With V trimmed by 6 bases and J by 0 bases, 6 bases remained unmatched. The CDR3 nucleotides read TGTGCCAGCAGACAAGGACAGGAAAGCACAGATACGCAGTATTTT. Translating it yields CASRQGQESTDTQYF.

The chain employs TRBV25-1 and TRBJ2-3; TRBD1 is a possible D gene (6 bases). CDR1 and CDR2 (germline): MGHDK, SYGVNS. The CDR3 totals 15 residues. Trimming pared 4 bases from V and 0 bases from J, leaving 11 bases between. CDR3 nucleotide sequence: TGTGCCAGCAGTGTGACAGGCTCTAGCACAGATACGCAGTATTTT. It translates to CASSVTGSSTDTQYF.

This clone was observed a handful of times. CDR3 DNA: TGTGCCAGTAGCCGGGAGGGGGCGGTTCAGCCCCAGCATTTT. This encodes CASSREGAVQPQHF. The chain recombines TRBV19 with TRBJ1-5; TRBD1 aligns across 7 bases. The J segment lost 6 bases and the V segment lost 6 bases, leaving 8 bases of the junction unmatched. CDR1 is LNHDA and CDR2 is SQIVND in the germline V gene (reference sequence). This CDR3 spans 14 amino acids.

The chain employs TRBV28 and TRBJ1-1, with a weak D call TRBD1 (5 bases). CDR1 is MDHEN, CDR2 SYDVKM, per germline. Trimming cost V 6 bases and J 5 bases, with 19 bases left between them. This CDR3 region has 15 residues. CDR3 in amino acids: CASRGEQVRGTEAFF. Here the CDR3 DNA reads TGTGCCAGCAGGGGAGAACAGGTTCGGGGGACTGAAGCTTTCTTT.

J is TRBJ1-4 and V is TRBV29-1, with D maybe TRBD1 (6 bases). Trimming removed 6 bases at V and 10 bases at J, with 21 bases between. The V gene's germline CDR1 is SQVTM and CDR2 ANQGSEA. This CDR3 has 14 amino acids. The CDR3, as DNA: TGCAGCGTCGGGACCGGGGGGCGGATGCGAAAACTGTTTTTT. Residues: CSVGTGGRMRKLFF.

This chain uses TRBV18 with TRBJ2-7; the D is unclear. CDR3 length: 12 residues. V gave up 5 bases and J gave up 2 bases, with 7 bases separating them. Per the germline V gene, CDR1 is KGHSH and CDR2 is LQKENI. CDR3 protein: CASSSLTYEQYF. CDR3 coding DNA: TGTGCCAGCTCATCCCTTACCTACGAGCAGTACTTC. Looking up the rest from reference TRBV18 and TRBJ2-7 gives the full variable domain: NAGVMQNPRHLVRRRGQEARLRCSPMKGHSHVYWYRQLPEEGLKFMVYLQKENIIDESGMPKERFSAEFPKEGPSILRIQQVVRGDSAAYFCASSSLTYEQYFGPGTRLTVT.

The chain links TRBV11-2 to TRBJ1-1; D not resolved. Germline loops: CDR1 SGHAT, CDR2 FQNNGV. CDR3 length: 13 residues. Trimming left V 5 bases short and J 2 bases short, with 9 bases between. DNA for the CDR3: TGTGCCAGCAGCCCCGGGTCCAACACTGAAGCTTTCTTT. It encodes CASSPGSNTEAFF. Drawing the rest from reference TRBV11-2 and TRBJ1-1, the complete variable domain is EAGVAQSPRYKIIEKRQSVAFWCNPISGHATLYWYQQILGQGPKLLIQFQNNGVVDDSQLPKDRFSAERLKGVDSTLKIQPAKLEDSAVYLCASSPGSNTEAFFGQGTRLTVV.

This clone was observed a handful of times. J is TRBJ1-5 and V is TRBV5-5; D may be TRBD1 (6 bases). CDR1 SGHKS and CDR2 YYEKEE come from the germline V gene (reference sequence). Trimming took off 5 bases at V and 4 bases at J, with 13 bases between the two ends. This CDR3 is built from 14 residues. This chain's CDR3 is CASRPGVGNQPQHF. The CDR3 bases are TGTGCCAGCAGACCAGGGGTCGGGAATCAGCCCCAGCATTTT. Full variable domain (rest looked up from reference TRBV5-5 and TRBJ1-5): DAGVTQSPTHLIKTRGQQVTLRCSPISGHKSVSWYQQVLGQGPQFIFQYYEKEERGRGNFPDRFSARQFPNYSSELNVNALLLGDSALYLCASRPGVGNQPQHFGDGTRLSIL.

The chain employs TRBV3-1 (or the pseudogene TRBV3-2) and TRBJ2-5, with 9 bases identical to TRBD2. The CDR3 sequence is 16 residues long. Germline V gives CDR1 LGHDT, CDR2 YNNKEL (reference sequence). The V segment lost 3 bases and the J segment 4 bases; nucleotides outside the gene matches: 9. This CDR3 is CASSQGSGRGRETQYF. In nucleotides, the CDR3 is TGTGCCAGCAGCCAGGGTAGCGGGAGAGGGAGAGAGACCCAGTACTTC.

The chain uses TRBV18 and TRBJ2-7, with 7 bases that match TRBD1. This CDR3 has 17 residues. Per the germline V gene, CDR1 is KGHSH and CDR2 is LQKENI. The V segment lost 2 bases and the J segment 5 bases; nucleotides outside the gene matches: 15. The DNA for the CDR3 is TGTGCCAGCTCACCAGCAGGGGGAAATCCCCTAGTCCACGAGCAGTACGTC. This codes for CASSPAGGNPLVHEQYV.

The rearrangement uses TRBV29-1 and TRBJ2-1, with 7 bases matching TRBD1. The V gene end was trimmed by 6 bases and the J gene end by 4 bases; junction bases not matched to a gene: 12. Germline V gene lookup returns CDR1 SQVTM and CDR2 ANQGSEA. The CDR3 consists of 15 residues. As DNA, the CDR3 is TGCAGCGTCCCGACGAGAAAGGGGGCTTACAATGAGCAGTTCTTC. Encoded protein: CSVPTRKGAYNEQFF.

This clone was seen a few times. The chain links TRBV5-4 to TRBJ2-1; 12 nucleotides line up with TRBD2. The ends lost 3 bases at V and 1 base at J; junction bases unmatched: 11. The CDR3 totals 19 residues. From germline, CDR1 is SGHNT and CDR2 YYREEE (reference sequence). CDR3 sequence: CASSSLSPTSGRSYNEQFF. DNA for the CDR3: TGTGCCAGCAGCTCCCTTTCCCCGACTAGCGGGAGATCCTACAATGAGCAGTTCTTC.

The J gene is TRBJ2-7, the V gene TRBV24-1, with D possibly being TRBD2 (5 bases). This CDR3 comprises 12 residues. Trimming left V 8 bases short and J 9 bases short, with 16 bases between. Per the germline V gene, CDR1 is KGHDR and CDR2 is SFDVKD. The CDR3 protein is CATNTNRAGQYV. The CDR3 DNA reads TGTGCCACCAACACGAATCGGGCGGGGCAGTACGTC.

The V and J genes are TRBV6-6 and TRBJ1-6; no clear D gene. Germline loops: CDR1 MNHNY, CDR2 SVGAGI (reference sequence). V lost 4 bases to trimming and J lost 4 bases, with 8 bases between them. The CDR3 is made up of 14 amino acids. The CDR3 here is CASSSPGYNSPLHF. The CDR3 nucleotides are TGTGCCAGCAGTTCCCCAGGTTATAATTCACCCCTCCACTTT.

V is TRBV11-3 and J is TRBJ2-5; 10 nucleotides align to TRBD1. Germline-derived CDR1 and CDR2 are SGHNT and YENEEA. The CDR3 loop spans 15 amino acids. The V and J ends lost 5 bases and 5 bases, in that order; junction bases with no gene match: 8. DNA of the CDR3: TGTGCCAGCAGCCCCGGGACAGGGGCTGGGGAGACCCAGTACTTC. Its protein is CASSPGTGAGETQYF.

This rearrangement joins TRBV14 to TRBJ1-2; D is unresolved. The CDR3 runs to 13 residues. CDR1 and CDR2 (germline): SGHDN, FVKESK. V lost 8 bases to trimming and J lost 8 bases, with 18 bases between them. The CDR3 DNA is TGTGCCAGCTCCTTGGGAGGGTCGTGGGGCTACACCTTC. Its protein product is CASSLGGSWGYTF.